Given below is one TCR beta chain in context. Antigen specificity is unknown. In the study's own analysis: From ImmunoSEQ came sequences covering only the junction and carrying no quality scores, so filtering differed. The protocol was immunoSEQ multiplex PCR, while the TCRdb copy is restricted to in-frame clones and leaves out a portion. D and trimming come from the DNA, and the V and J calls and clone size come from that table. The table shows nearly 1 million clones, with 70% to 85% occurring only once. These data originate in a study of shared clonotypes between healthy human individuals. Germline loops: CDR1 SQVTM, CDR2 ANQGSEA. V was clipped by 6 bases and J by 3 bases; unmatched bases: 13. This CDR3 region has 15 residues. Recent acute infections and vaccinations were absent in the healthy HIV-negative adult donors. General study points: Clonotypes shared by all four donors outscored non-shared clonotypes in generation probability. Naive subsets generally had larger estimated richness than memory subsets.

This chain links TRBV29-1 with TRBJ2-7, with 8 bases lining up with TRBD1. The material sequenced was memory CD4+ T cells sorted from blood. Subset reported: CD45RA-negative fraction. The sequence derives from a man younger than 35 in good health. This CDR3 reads CSVIYGDRRNYEQYF. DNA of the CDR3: TGCAGCGTGATATACGGGGACAGGCGGAACTACGAGCAGTACTTC.